The present T cell receptor beta chain was sequenced within a study of blood T cell repertoires in COVID-19. Produced via immunoSEQ multiplex PCR; TCRdb's table is partial and in-frame only. The table has about 260,000 clones, over 80% seen once. This CDR3 is 14 amino acids long. Trimming cost V 7 bases and J 0 bases, with 9 bases left between them. CDR1 SNHLY and CDR2 FYNNEI come from the germline V gene. Participant age was roughly 18 to 90 years, and participants resided in fewer than 30 US areas. Contact with a PCR-confirmed or clinician-diagnosed COVID-19 case occurred within 2 weeks of entry. The V and J genes are TRBV2 and TRBJ2-2; TRBD1 might be the D (6 bases). The sequence was obtained from a man aged 50-60 years who had been exposed to COVID-19. Source material: PBMCs or T cells enriched from blood (not recorded which). CDR3 loop: CASTGQSNTGELFF. CDR3 DNA: TGTGCCAGCACCGGACAGTCGAACACCGGGGAGCTGTTTTTT.